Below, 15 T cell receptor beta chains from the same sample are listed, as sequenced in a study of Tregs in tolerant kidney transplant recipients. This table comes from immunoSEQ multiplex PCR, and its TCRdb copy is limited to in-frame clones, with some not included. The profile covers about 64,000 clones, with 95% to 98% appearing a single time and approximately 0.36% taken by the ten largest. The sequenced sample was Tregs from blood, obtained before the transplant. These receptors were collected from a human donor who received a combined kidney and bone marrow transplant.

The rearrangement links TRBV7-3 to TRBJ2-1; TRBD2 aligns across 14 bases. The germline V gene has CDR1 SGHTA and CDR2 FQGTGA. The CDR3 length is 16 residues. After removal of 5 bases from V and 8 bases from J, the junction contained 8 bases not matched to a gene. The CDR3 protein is CASSRGTSGSIHEQFF. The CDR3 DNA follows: TGTGCCAGCAGCCGCGGGACTAGCGGGAGTATTCATGAGCAGTTCTTC.

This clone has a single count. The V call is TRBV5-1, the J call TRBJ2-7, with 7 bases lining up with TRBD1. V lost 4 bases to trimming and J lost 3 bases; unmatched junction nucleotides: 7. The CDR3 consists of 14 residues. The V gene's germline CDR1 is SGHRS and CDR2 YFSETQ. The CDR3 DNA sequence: TGCGCCAGCAGCAAACGGACAGGAGACTACGAGCAGTACTTC. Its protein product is CASSKRTGDYEQYF.

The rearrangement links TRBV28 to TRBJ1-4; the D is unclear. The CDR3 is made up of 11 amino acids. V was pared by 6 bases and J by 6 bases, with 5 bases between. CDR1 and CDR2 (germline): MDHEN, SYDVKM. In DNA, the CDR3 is TGTGCCAGCAGCGCGTATGAAAAACTGTTTTTT. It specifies CASSAYEKLFF.

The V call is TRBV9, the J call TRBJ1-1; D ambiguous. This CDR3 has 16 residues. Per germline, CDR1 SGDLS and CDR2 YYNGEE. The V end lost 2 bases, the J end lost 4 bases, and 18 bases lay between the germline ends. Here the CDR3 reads CASSVSGGEPPTEAFF. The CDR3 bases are TGTGCCAGCAGCGTTTCAGGTGGTGAACCACCCACTGAAGCTTTCTTT.

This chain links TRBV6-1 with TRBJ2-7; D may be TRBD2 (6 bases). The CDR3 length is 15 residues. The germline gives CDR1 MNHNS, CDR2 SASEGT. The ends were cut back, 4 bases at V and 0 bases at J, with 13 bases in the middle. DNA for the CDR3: TGTGCCAGCAGTGGACGAATAGCGGACTCCTACGAGCAGTACTTC. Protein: CASSGRIADSYEQYF.

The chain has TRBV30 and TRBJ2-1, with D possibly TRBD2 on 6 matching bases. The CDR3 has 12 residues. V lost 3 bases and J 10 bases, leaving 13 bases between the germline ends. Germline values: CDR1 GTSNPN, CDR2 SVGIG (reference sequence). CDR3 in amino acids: CAWRGSGREQFF. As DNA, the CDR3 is TGTGCCTGGAGGGGGTCAGGGAGGGAGCAGTTCTTC.

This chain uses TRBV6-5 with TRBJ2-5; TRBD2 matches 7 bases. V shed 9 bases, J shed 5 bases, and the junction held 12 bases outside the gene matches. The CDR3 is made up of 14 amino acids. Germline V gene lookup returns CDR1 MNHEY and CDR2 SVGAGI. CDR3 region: CARARGDAGETQYF. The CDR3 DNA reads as TGTGCCAGGGCTCGGGGGGATGCGGGGGAGACCCAGTACTTC.

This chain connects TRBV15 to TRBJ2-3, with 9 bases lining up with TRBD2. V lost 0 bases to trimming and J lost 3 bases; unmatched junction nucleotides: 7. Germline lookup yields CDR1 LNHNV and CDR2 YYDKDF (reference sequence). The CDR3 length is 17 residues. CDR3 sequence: CATSRDLASGTTDTQYF. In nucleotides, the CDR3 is TGTGCCACCAGCAGAGATCTGGCTAGCGGGACTACAGATACGCAGTATTTT.

The CDR3 protein is CSATGGEKLFF. The CDR3, as DNA: TGCAGTGCTACGGGGGGTGAAAAACTGTTTTTT. The gene calls are TRBV20-1 and TRBJ1-4, with D possibly matching TRBD1 (5 bases). The CDR3 has 11 amino acids. Germline V gives CDR1 DFQATT, CDR2 SNEGSKA (reference sequence). Trimming took off 4 bases at V and 7 bases at J, with 7 bases between the two ends.

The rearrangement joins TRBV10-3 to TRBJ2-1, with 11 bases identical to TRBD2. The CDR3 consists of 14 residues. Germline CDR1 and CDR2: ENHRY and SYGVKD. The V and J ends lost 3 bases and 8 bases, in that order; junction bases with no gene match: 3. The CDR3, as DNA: TGTGCCATCAGTGACACTAGCGGGAGCGATGAGCAGTTCTTC. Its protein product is CAISDTSGSDEQFF.

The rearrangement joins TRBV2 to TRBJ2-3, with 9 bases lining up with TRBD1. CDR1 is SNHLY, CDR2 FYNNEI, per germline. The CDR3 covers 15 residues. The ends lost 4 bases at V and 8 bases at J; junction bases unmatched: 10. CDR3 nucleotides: TGTGCCAGCAGTGCCCAGCCGGGACAGGGAGCTACGCAGTATTTT. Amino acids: CASSAQPGQGATQYF. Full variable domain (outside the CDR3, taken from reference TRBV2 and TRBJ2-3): EPEVTQTPSHQVTQMGQEVILRCVPISNHLYFYWYRQILGQKVEFLVSFYNNEISEKSEIFDDQFSVERPDGSNFTLKIRSTKLEDSAMYFCASSAQPGQGATQYFGPGTRLTVL.

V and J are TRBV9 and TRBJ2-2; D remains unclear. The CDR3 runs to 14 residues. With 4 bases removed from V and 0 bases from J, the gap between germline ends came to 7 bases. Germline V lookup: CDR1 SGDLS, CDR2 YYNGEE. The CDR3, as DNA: TGTGCCAGCAGCCCTAAGACGAACACCGGGGAGCTGTTTTTT. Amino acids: CASSPKTNTGELFF.

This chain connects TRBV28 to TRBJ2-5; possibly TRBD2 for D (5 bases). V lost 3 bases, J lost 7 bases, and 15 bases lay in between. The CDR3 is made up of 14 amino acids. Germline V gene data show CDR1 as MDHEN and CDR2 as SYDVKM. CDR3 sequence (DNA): TGTGCCAGCAGTTTTAGGCGAGGCCGGGGGACCCAGTACTTC. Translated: CASSFRRGRGTQYF.

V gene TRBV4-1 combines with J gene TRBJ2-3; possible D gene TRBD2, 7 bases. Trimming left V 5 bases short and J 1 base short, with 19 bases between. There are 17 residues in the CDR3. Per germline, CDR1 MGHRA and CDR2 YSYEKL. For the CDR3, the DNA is TGCGCCAGCAGCGTCCACCGGGGGGCAGGGGGCACAGATACGCAGTATTTT. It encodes CASSVHRGAGGTDTQYF.

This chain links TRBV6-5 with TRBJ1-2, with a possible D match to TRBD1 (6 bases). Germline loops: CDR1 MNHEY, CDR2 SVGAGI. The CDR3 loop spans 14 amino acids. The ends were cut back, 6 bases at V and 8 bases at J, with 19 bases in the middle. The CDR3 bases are TGTGCCAGCAGAAAGATGACAGGCTCGGTCGGCTACACCTTC. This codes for CASRKMTGSVGYTF.